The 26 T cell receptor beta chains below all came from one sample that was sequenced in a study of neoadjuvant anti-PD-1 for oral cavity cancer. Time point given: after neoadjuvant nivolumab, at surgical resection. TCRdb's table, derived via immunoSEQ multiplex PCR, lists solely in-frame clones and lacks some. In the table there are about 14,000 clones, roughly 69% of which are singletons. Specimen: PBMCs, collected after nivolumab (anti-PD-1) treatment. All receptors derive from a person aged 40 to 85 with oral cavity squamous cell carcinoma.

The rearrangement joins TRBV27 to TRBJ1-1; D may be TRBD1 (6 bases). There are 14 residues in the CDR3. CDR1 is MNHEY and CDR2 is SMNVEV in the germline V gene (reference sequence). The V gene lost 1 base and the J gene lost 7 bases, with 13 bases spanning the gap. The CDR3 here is CASSLWAGAIEAFF. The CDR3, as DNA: TGTGCCAGCAGTTTATGGGCAGGGGCTATTGAAGCTTTCTTT.

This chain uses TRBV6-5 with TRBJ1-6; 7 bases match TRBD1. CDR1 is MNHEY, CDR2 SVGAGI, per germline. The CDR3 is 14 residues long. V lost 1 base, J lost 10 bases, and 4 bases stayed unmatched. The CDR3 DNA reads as TGTGCCAGCAGTTACTTAGGGGGCAGGTCACCCCTCCACTTT. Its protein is CASSYLGGRSPLHF.

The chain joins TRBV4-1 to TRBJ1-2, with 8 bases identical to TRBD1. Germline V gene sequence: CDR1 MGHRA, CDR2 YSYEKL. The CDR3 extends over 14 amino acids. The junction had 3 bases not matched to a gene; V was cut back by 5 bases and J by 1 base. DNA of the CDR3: TGCGCCAGCAGCGGACAGGGTGGTAACTATGGCTACACCTTC. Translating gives CASSGQGGNYGYTF.

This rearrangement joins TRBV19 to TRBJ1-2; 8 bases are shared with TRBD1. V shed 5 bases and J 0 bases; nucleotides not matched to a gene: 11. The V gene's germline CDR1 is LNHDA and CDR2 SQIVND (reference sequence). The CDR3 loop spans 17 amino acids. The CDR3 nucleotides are TGTGCCAGTAGTTCGGACAGGGTGATGTTCGCTAACTATGGCTACACCTTC. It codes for CASSSDRVMFANYGYTF.

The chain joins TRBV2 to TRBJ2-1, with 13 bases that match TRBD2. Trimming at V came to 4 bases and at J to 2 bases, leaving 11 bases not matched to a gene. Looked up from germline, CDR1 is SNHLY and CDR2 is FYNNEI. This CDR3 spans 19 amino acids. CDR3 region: CASSGAGTSGTGPYNEQFF. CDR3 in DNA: TGTGCCAGCAGTGGGGCCGGGACTAGCGGGACAGGCCCCTACAATGAGCAGTTCTTC. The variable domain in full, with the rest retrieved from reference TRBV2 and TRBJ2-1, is EPEVTQTPSHQVTQMGQEVILRCVPISNHLYFYWYRQILGQKVEFLVSFYNNEISEKSEIFDDQFSVERPDGSNFTLKIRSTKLEDSAMYFCASSGAGTSGTGPYNEQFFGPGTRLTVL.

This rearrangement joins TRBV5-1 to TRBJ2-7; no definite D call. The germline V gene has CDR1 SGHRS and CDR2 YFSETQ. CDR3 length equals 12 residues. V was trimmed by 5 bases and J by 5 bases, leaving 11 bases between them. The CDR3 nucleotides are TGCGCCAGCAGTAGGACCCTTGACGAGCAGTACTTC. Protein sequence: CASSRTLDEQYF.

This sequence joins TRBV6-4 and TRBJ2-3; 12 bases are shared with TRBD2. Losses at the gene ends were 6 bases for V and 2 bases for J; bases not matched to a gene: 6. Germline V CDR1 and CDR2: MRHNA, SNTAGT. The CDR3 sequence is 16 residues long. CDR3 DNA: TGTGCCAGCAGAGCACTAGCGGGGGGTCCCACAGATACGCAGTATTTT. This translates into CASRALAGGPTDTQYF.

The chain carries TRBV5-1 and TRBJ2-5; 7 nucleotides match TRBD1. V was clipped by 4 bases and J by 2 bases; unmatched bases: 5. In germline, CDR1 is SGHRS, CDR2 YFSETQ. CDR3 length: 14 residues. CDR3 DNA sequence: TGCGCCAGCAGCACGGGACAGACTCAAGAGACCCAGTACTTC. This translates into CASSTGQTQETQYF. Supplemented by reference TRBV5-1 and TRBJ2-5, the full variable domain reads KAGVTQTPRYLIKTRGQQVTLSCSPISGHRSVSWYQQTPGQGLQFLFEYFSETQRNKGNFPGRFSGRQFSNSRSEMNVSTLELGDSALYLCASSTGQTQETQYFGPGTRLLVL.

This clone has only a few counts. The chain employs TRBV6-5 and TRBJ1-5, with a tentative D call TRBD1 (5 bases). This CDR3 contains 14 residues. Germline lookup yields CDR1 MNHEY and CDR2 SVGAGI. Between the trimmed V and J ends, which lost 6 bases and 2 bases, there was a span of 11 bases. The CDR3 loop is CASRRTGRNQPQHF. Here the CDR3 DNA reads TGTGCCAGCAGGCGAACAGGTCGCAATCAGCCCCAGCATTTT.

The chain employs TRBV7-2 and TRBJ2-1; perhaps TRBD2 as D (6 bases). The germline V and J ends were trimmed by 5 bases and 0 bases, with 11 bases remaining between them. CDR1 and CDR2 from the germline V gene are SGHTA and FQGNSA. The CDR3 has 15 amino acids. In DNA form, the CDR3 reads TGTGCCAGCAGCATTAGCGGCAGCTCCTACAATGAGCAGTTCTTC. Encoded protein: CASSISGSSYNEQFF.

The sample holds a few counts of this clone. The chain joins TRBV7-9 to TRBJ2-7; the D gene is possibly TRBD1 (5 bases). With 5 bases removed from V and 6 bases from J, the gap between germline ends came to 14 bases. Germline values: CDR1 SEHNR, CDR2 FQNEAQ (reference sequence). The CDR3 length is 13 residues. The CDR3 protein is CASSLNLDSEQYF. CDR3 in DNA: TGTGCCAGCAGCCTAAACCTTGACAGCGAGCAGTACTTC.

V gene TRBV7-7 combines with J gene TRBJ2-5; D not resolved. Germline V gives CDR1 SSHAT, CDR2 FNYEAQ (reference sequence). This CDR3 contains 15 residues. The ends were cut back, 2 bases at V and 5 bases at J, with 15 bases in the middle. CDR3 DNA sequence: TGTGCCAGCAGCTTACTCCTCCTCGACGTGGAGACCCAGTACTTC. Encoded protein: CASSLLLLDVETQYF.

The CDR3 DNA is TGTGCCAGCAGCTTATCAAGGTCCAGCTCCTACAATGAGCAGTTCTTC. It is translated as CASSLSRSSSYNEQFF. V is TRBV7-3 and J is TRBJ2-1; D is undetermined. The CDR3 extends over 16 amino acids. Between the trimmed V and J ends, which lost 2 bases and 0 bases, there was a span of 11 bases. Germline V gene sequence: CDR1 SGHTA, CDR2 FQGTGA.

The CDR3 here is CASSISGSEKLFF. CDR3 sequence (DNA): TGTGCCAGCAGCATTTCGGGTAGTGAAAAACTGTTTTTT. The rearrangement uses TRBV6-1 and TRBJ1-4; D is ambiguous. Germline lookup yields CDR1 MNHNS and CDR2 SASEGT. Deletions cut 6 bases from V and 7 bases from J, with 12 bases between. This CDR3 region has 13 residues.

The CDR3 region is CASSRWASEANEQFF. In DNA form, the CDR3 reads TGTGCCAGCAGCCGCTGGGCTAGCGAAGCCAATGAGCAGTTCTTC. The chain uses TRBV14 and TRBJ2-1; tentative D call: TRBD2 (6 bases). In germline, CDR1 is SGHDN, CDR2 FVKESK. Trimming shortened V by 4 bases and J by 6 bases, and 16 bases separated the two germline ends. This CDR3 comprises 15 residues.

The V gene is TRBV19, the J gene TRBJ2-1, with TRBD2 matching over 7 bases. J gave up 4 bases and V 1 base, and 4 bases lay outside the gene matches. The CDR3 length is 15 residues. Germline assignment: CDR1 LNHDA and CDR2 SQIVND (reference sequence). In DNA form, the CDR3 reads TGTGCCAGTAGTATAGGGAGCGGGGATTACAATGAGCAGTTCTTC. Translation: CASSIGSGDYNEQFF.

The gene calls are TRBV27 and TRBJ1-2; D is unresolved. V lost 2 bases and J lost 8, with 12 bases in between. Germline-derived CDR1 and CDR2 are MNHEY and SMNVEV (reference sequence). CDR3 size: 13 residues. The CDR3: CASSLREDRGYTF. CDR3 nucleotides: TGTGCCAGCAGTTTAAGGGAAGATCGGGGCTACACCTTC.

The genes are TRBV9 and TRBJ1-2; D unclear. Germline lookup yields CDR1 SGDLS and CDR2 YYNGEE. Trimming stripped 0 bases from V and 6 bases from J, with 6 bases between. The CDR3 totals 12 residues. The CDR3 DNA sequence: TGTGCCAGCAGCGTAGGGACCGATGGCTACACCTTC. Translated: CASSVGTDGYTF. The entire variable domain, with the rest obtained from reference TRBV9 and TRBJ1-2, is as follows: DSGVTQTPKHLITATGQRVTLRCSPRSGDLSVYWYQQSLDQGLQFLIQYYNGEERAKGNILERFSAQQFPDLHSELNLSSLELGDSALYFCASSVGTDGYTFGSGTRLTVV.

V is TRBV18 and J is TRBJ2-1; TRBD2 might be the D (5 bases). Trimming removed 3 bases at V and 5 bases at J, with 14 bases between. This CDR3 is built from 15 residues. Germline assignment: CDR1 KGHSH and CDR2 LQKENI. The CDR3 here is CASSPLSGVDNEQFF. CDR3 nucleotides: TGTGCCAGCTCACCGCTTTCCGGGGTGGACAATGAGCAGTTCTTC.

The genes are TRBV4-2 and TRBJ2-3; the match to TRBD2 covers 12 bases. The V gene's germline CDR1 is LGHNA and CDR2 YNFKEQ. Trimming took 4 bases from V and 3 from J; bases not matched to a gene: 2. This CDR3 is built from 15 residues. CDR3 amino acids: CASSLTSGRTDTQYF. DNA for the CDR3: TGTGCCAGCAGCCTTACTAGCGGGAGGACAGATACGCAGTATTTT.

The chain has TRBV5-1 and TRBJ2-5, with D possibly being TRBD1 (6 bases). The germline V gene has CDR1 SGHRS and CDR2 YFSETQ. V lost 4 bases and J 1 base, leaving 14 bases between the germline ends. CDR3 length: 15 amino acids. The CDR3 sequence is CASSAPQGTQETQYF. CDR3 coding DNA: TGCGCCAGCAGCGCGCCACAGGGAACCCAAGAGACCCAGTACTTC. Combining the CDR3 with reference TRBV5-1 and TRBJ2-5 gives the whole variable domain KAGVTQTPRYLIKTRGQQVTLSCSPISGHRSVSWYQQTPGQGLQFLFEYFSETQRNKGNFPGRFSGRQFSNSRSEMNVSTLELGDSALYLCASSAPQGTQETQYFGPGTRLLVL.

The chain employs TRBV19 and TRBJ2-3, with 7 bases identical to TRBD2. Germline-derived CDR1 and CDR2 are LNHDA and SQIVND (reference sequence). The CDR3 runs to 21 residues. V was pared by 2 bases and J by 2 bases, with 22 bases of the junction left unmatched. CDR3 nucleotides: TGTGCCAGTAGTATACAGGCTAGCGGAACCCAAAACGGAATTTCCACAGATACGCAGTATTTT. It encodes CASSIQASGTQNGISTDTQYF.

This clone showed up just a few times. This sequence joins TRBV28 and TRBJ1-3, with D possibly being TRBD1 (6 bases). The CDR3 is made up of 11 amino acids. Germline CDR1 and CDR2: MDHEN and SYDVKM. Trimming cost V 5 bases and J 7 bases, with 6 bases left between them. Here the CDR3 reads CASSTGNTIYF. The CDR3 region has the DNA TGTGCCAGCAGTACAGGGAACACCATATATTTT.

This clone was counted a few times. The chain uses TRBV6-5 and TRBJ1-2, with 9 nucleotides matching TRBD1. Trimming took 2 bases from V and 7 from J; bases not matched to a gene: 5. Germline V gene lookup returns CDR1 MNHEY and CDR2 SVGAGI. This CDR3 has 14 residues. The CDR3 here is CASSYGQGLFGYTF. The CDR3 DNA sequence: TGTGCCAGCAGTTACGGACAGGGGTTGTTTGGCTACACCTTC.

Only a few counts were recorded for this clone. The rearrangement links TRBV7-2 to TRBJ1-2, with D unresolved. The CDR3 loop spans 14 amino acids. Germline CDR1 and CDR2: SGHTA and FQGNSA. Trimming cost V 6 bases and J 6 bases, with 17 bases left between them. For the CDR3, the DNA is TGTGCCAGCAGTTCCTACGCCCTGTTGGATGGCTACACCTTC. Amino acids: CASSSYALLDGYTF.

CDR3 DNA: TGTGCCTGGAAAGGACACCAGATTCGGAACACCGGGGAGCTGTTTTTT. Translation: CAWKGHQIRNTGELFF. The chain employs TRBV30 and TRBJ2-2, with D perhaps TRBD1 (5 bases). Germline lookup yields CDR1 GTSNPN and CDR2 SVGIG (reference sequence). V was pared by 4 bases and J by 1 base, with 16 bases between. The CDR3 loop spans 16 amino acids.